This TCR beta chain came from a study of blood T cell repertoires in COVID-19. Study details: T cells, B-cell-depleted T cells, or PBMCs provided the cDNA or gDNA that served as material.

This CDR3 comprises 14 residues. Germline CDR1 and CDR2: MDHEN and SYDVKM. After removal of 7 bases from V and 4 bases from J, the junction contained 7 bases not matched to a gene. Per the original methods: By means of reference gene primer amplification, nucleated cell counts were estimated. The protocol was immunoSEQ multiplex PCR, while the TCRdb copy is restricted to in-frame clones and leaves out a portion. V and J calls and clone size follow that table, whereas D and trimming were derived from the DNA. The sample includes about 260,000 clones, approximately 90% of them seen just once. V and J are TRBV28 and TRBJ1-2; 9 nucleotides agree with TRBD1. The specimen was peripheral blood. This receptor was identified in a woman aged 45-65 years who had recovered from COVID-19. CDR3 nucleotides: TGTGCCAGCACTCCTACAGGGGGCGTCTATGGCTACACCTTC. Amino acid sequence: CASTPTGGVYGYTF.